This TCR beta chain was identified during a study of blood T cell repertoires in COVID-19. Study-wide background: Italy, Spain and the United States were the sources of the convalescent and acute COVID-19 samples. The analysed material was cDNA or gDNA that came from T cells, B-cell-depleted T cells, or PBMCs.

Germline loops: CDR1 SGHNT, CDR2 YYREEE (reference sequence). Trimming cost V 1 base and J 1 base, with 15 bases left between them. There are 17 residues in the CDR3. How the authors handled the data: Researchers report that nucleated cell counts were estimated from reference gene primer amplification. TCRdb's copy holds only in-frame clones and misses some; the assay was immunoSEQ multiplex PCR. That table gives V, J and clone size, and the DNA gave D and trimming. Counted here are roughly 230,000 clones, 65% to 85% occurring once; the ten biggest clones make up 8.5% to 10%. The chain employs TRBV5-4 and TRBJ1-5, with D tentatively TRBD1 (5 bases). This receptor was taken from a man aged 35 to 55 with active or convalescent COVID-19. What was sequenced was peripheral blood. CDR3 protein: CASSLWGGVGSNQPQHF. The CDR3 DNA is TGTGCCAGCAGCTTGTGGGGGGGAGTAGGGAGCAATCAGCCCCAGCATTTT.